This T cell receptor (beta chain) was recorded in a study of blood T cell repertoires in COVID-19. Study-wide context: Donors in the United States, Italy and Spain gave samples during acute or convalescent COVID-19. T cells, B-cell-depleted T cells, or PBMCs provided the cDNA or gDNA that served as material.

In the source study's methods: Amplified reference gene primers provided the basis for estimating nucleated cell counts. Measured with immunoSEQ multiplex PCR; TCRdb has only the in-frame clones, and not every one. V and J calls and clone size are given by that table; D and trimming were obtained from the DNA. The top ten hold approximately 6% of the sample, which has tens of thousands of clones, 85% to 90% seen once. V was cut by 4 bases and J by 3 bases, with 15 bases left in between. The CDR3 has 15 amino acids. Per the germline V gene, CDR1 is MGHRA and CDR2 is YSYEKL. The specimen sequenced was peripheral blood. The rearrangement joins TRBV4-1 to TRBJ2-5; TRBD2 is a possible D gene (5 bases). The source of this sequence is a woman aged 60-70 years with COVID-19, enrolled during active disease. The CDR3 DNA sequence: TGCGCCAGCAGCCTTCTTGCGGGCCGGGAAGAGACCCAGTACTTC. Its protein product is CASSLLAGREETQYF.